Listed here are 5 T cell receptor beta chains from one sample, sequenced in a study of T cells in Graves' hyperthyroidism and ophthalmopathy. Researchers amplified the TCR beta CDR3 regions from RNA transcripts. A first-round RT-PCR of the TCR CDR3 used the HTBI primer set. TCRdb re-called the multiplex PCR reads through MiXCR, storing one row per CDR3 protein. This table holds more than 500,000 distinct CDR3 sequences, around 15% found once. What was sequenced was blood. These receptors came from a woman in her twenties or thirties with Graves' ophthalmopathy.

This clonotype has at least ten counts. The chain is built from TRBV24-1 and TRBJ2-3, with a possible D match to TRBD2 (6 bases). Germline CDR1 and CDR2: KGHDR and SFDVKD. The CDR3 totals 17 residues. The V end lost 3 bases, the J end lost 2 bases, and 17 bases lay between the germline ends. CDR3 loop: CATSDLRPGLNTDTQYF. DNA of the CDR3: TGTGCCACCAGTGATCTTCGCCCGGGACTCAACACAGATACGCAGTATTTT.

This clonotype was recorded many times. The chain links TRBV7-9 to TRBJ2-7, with unresolved D. CDR1 SEHNR and CDR2 FQNEAQ come from the germline V gene (reference sequence). The CDR3 has 12 residues. Trimming took 6 bases from V and 4 from J, leaving 10 bases between them. CDR3 coding DNA: TGTGCCAGCAGTTCGGAATCTTACGAGCAGTACTTC. Protein sequence: CASSSESYEQYF.

V and J are TRBV5-1 and TRBJ2-7, with 12 nucleotides matching TRBD2. The CDR3 has 17 residues. Per the germline V gene, CDR1 is SGHRS and CDR2 is YFSETQ. Trimming at V came to 0 bases and at J to 0 bases, leaving 4 bases not matched to a gene. The CDR3 here is CASSLETSGRSSYEQYF. Written as DNA, the CDR3 is TGCGCCAGCAGCTTGGAAACTAGCGGGAGGAGCTCCTACGAGCAGTACTTC.

This clonotype was observed many times. This sequence joins TRBV28 and TRBJ1-5; weak D call: TRBD1 (5 bases). With 8 bases removed from V and 6 bases from J, the gap between germline ends came to 14 bases. The CDR3 has 13 residues. Germline CDR1 is MDHEN and CDR2 is SYDVKM. The CDR3 nucleotides are TGTGCCAGCGGAACGGGGGTCGGTCAGCCCCAGCATTTT. Translation gives CASGTGVGQPQHF.

In this sample, this clonotype turned up many times. V and J are TRBV7-2 and TRBJ2-7; D is possibly TRBD1 or TRBD2 (5 bases each). Per the germline V gene, CDR1 is SGHTA and CDR2 is FQGNSA. This CDR3 region has 14 residues. V was trimmed by 8 bases and J by 3 bases, leaving 17 bases between them. The DNA of the CDR3 is TGTGCCAGCGGGGGTGGTGGGGCTCTCTACGAGCAGTACTTC. Translating it yields CASGGGGALYEQYF. The variable domain in full, with the rest retrieved from reference TRBV7-2 and TRBJ2-7, is GAGVSQSPSNKVTEKGKDVELRCDPISGHTALYWYRQSLGQGLEFLIYFQGNSAPDKSGLPSDRFSAERTGGSVSTLTIQRTQQEDSAVYLCASGGGGALYEQYFGPGTRLTVT.